This T cell receptor beta chain was documented in a study of blood T cell repertoires in COVID-19. Background on the study: The origin of the acute and convalescent COVID-19 samples was the United States, Italy and Spain. PBMCs, B-cell-depleted T cells, or T cells provided the cDNA or gDNA that made up the material.

Clones were read by immunoSEQ multiplex PCR, and TCRdb kept only the in-frame ones, dropping some. In the table there are tens of thousands of clones, 80% to 95% of which are singletons. The clonotype was recovered from a man aged 45-60 years with active COVID-19. Sequenced: peripheral blood.

The CDR3 nucleotides are TGCAGCGCTACCGGGACAGCCTATGGCTACACCTTC. This gives the protein CSATGTAYGYTF. The rearrangement uses TRBV29-1 and TRBJ1-2; 7 bases agree with TRBD1. V shed 7 bases, J shed 4 bases, and the junction held 6 bases outside the gene matches. CDR1 and CDR2 (germline): SQVTM, ANQGSEA. This CDR3 region has 12 residues.